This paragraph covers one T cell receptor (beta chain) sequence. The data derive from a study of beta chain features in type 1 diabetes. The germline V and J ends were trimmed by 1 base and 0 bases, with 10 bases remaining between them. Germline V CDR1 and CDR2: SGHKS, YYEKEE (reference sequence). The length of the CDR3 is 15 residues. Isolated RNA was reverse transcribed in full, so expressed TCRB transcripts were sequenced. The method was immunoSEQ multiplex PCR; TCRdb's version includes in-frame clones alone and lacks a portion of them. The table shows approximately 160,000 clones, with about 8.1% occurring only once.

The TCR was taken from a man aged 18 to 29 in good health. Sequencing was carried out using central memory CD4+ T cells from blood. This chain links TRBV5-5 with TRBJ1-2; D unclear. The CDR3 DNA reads TGTGCCAGCAGCTTGTCCATTACAGCTAACTATGGCTACACCTTC. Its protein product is CASSLSITANYGYTF.